Sequencing of this T cell receptor beta chain was carried out in a study of blood T cell repertoires in COVID-19. Using immunoSEQ multiplex PCR, the repertoire was profiled, and TCRdb retains in-frame clones only, with some absent. The sample has 250,000 to 400,000 clones, approximately 89% seen once; the top ten hold approximately 5%. Germline assignment: CDR1 SGDLS and CDR2 YYNGEE. The V gene lost 3 bases and the J gene lost 8 bases, with 14 bases spanning the gap. The CDR3 runs to 14 residues. The receptor's source is a woman younger than 45 who had recovered from COVID-19. The rearrangement joins TRBV9 to TRBJ1-4; no firm D call. The sequencing sample was made of PBMCs or T cells enriched from blood (not recorded which). The CDR3: CASSAQAAPEKLFF. The CDR3 bases are TGTGCCAGCAGCGCCCAAGCGGCCCCGGAAAAACTGTTTTTT.